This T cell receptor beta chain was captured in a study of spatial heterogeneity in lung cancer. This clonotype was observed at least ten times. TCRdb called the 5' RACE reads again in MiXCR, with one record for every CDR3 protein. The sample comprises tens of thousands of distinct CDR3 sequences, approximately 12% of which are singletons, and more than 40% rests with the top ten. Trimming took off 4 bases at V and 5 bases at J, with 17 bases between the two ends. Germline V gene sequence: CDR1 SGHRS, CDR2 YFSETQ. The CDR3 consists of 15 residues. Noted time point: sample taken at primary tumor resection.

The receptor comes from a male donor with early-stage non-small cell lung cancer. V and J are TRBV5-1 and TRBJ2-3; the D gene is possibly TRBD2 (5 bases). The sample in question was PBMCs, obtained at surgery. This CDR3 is CASSALGSAGDTQYF. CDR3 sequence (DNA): TGCGCCAGCAGCGCTTTGGGGTCGGCGGGAGATACGCAGTATTTT.